Described below is a single T cell receptor (beta chain) sequence and its context. In this sample, this clonotype turned up a few times. Its antigen specificity is not known. Base qualities are not provided; no much larger clone lies one nucleotide away. The CDR3 has 12 amino acids, counting the end cysteine and phenylalanine. The only DNA kept is the CDR3, 36 bases in frame from the first base. V is pruned by 7 bases and J by 5 bases, leaving 1 base of the junction without a gene match. The germline V gene sets CDR1 to SGHTA and CDR2 to FQGNSA. Instrument used: Illumina NovaSeq 6000. TCRalpha and TCRbeta cDNA libraries were constructed by 5'RACE with constant-segment primers, with sample barcodes and unique molecular identifiers being introduced. Trizol reagent was used to extract RNA from every sample. Library amplification was performed in two PCR steps, and a second sample barcode and Illumina TruSeq adapters were introduced in the second step. Libraries were sequenced on an Illumina NovaSeq with 2 x 150 bp paired-end reads. In the paper's pipeline: The reads were demultiplexed and collapsed into UMI-guided consensus sequences using migec v1.2.7. With mixcr v2.1.11, UMI consensuses were aligned to TRA and TRB V and J templates and assembled into clonotypes. A clonotype was counted as expanded or contracted only when both edgeR and NoisET called the clonotype significant, with the noise models trained on biological replicates. For edgeR calls, the cutoffs were a false discovery rate-adjusted p below 0.01 and a log2 fold-change threshold of 1. As an exploratory analysis of dynamics, max-normalized trajectories of the 1000 most abundant clonotypes were examined by PCA with hierarchical clustering. Each responding clone was given a CD4 or CD8 phenotype based on the CD4+ and CD8+ repertoires, which had been sequenced separately. Using fastp at Q25 and MiXCR, TCRdb reprocessed the public reads and kept productive beta chains. Every CDR3 protein is listed once, alongside the most common genes and DNA of its rows. None of the V and J calls come from the authors' own analysis; TCRdb made them. The sample contains more than 400,000 distinct CDR3 sequences, 18% of them found a single time. The top ten clones comprise 12% of the sample.

These data belong to a study of T-cell memory formation after mild COVID-19 (dated by TCRdb to the early 2020s). Regarding the study in general: Most TCR sequence clusters were specific to one of the two donors. Longitudinal TCRalpha and TCRbeta repertoire sequencing tracked T-cell clones expanding and contracting after mild COVID-19 in two donors. Two young, previously healthy adult volunteers, one female and one male, were included in the cohort. Overall study outcomes, separate from this receptor: The study covered only a couple of mild cases, and larger cohorts including severe cases with pre-infection samples were considered necessary. From day 15 to 85, contracting clones showed balanced CD4/CD8 phenotypes, whereas a second wave of clones that expanded from day 15 to 37 leaned towards CD4+. Contracting CD4+ clones were located mainly in the CM and EM memory subsets, whereas CD8+ clones were found to be enriched in EMRA. SARS-CoV-2 specificity of the second-wave clones peaking on day 37 was not confirmed. Some responding clones were detected in pre-infection memory, suggesting pre-existing cross-reactive memory T cells joined the SARS-CoV-2 response.

PBMCs were isolated by Ficoll-Paque density gradient centrifugation. The rearranged segments are TRBV7-2 and TRBJ2-5; the junction holds 10 bases that match TRBD2. What was sequenced was PBMCs or a T cell subset sorted from them (not recorded which). This sequence was found in an adult woman who had mild COVID-19 (a few samples of this study predate the infection). The sample titles of this study are shuffled in the database, so cell type and time point are left out; the donor was told from shared clones. The nucleotides are TGTGCCAGCAAGCGGGAGGGGGAGACCCAGTACTTC. Its translation is CASKREGETQYF.